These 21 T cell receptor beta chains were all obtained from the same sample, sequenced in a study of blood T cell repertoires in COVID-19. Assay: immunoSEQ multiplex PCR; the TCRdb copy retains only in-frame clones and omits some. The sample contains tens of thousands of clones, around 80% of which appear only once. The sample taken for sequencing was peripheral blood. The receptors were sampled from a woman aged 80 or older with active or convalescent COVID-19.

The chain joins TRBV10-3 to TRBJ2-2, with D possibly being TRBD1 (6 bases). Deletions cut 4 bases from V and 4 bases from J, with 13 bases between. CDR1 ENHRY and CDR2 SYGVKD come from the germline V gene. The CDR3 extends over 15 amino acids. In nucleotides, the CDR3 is TGTGCCATCAGTGCGGGACAAGGAATCACCGGGGAGCTGTTTTTT. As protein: CAISAGQGITGELFF.

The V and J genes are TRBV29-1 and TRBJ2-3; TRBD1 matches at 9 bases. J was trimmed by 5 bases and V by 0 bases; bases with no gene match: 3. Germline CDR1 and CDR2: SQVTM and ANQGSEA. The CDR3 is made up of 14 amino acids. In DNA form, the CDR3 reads TGCAGCGTTGAAGAGGGGGGACAGGGAGATACGCAGTATTTT. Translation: CSVEEGGQGDTQYF.

This chain's CDR3 is CASSVRSSGDNTEAFF. The DNA of the CDR3 is TGTGCCAGCAGTGTCCGGTCGAGCGGTGACAACACTGAAGCTTTCTTT. The chain has TRBV6-1 and TRBJ1-1; D is ambiguous. V lost 4 bases to trimming and J lost 2 bases, with 17 bases between them. This CDR3 spans 16 amino acids. CDR1 is MNHNS, CDR2 SASEGT, per germline.

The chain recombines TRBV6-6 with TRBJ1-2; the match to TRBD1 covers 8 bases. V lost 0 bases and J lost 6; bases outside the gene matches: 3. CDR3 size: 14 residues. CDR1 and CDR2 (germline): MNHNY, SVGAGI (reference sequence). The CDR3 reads CASSYSATGDGYTF. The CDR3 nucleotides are TGTGCCAGCAGTTACTCCGCGACAGGGGATGGCTACACCTTC.

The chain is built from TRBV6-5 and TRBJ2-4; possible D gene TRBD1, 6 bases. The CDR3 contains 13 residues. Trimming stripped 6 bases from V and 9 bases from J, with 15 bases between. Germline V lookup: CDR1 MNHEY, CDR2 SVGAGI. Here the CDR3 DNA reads TGTGCCAGCAGGCCAACCGGGACAAGCATTCAGTACTTC. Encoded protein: CASRPTGTSIQYF.

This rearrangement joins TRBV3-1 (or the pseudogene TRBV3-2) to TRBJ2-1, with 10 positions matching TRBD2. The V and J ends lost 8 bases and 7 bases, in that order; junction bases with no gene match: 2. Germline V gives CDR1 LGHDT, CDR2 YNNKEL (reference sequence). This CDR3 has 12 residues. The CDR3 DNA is TGTGCCAGCGGACTAGCGGCAAATGAGCAGTTCTTC. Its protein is CASGLAANEQFF.

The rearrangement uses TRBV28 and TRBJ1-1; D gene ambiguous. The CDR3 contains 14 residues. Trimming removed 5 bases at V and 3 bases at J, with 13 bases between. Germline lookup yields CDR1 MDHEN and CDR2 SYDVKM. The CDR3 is CASSDPGQYTEAFF. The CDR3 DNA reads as TGTGCCAGCAGTGACCCAGGCCAGTACACTGAAGCTTTCTTT.

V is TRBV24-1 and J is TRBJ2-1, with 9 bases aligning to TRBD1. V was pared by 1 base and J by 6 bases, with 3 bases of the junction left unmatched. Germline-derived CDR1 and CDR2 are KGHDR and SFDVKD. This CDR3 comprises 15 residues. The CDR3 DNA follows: TGTGCCACCAGTGATTTCGGGACAGGGACCAATGAGCAGTTCTTC. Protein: CATSDFGTGTNEQFF.

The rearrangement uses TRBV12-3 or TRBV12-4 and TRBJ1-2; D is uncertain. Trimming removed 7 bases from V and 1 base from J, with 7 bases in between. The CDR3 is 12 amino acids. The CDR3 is CASTQFNYGYTF. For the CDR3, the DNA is TGTGCCAGCACACAGTTTAACTATGGCTACACCTTC.

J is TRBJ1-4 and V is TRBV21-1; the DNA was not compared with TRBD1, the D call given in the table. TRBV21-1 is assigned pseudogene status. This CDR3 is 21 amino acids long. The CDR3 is CASTNVFRRAGPRATNEKLFF. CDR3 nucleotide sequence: TGTGCCAGCACCAATGTGTTTAGAAGAGCAGGGCCACGAGCAACTAATGAAAAACTGTTTTTT.

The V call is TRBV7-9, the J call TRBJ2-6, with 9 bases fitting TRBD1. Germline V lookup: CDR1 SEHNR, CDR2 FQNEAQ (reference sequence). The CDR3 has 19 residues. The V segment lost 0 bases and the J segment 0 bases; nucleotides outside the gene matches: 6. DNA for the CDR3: TGTGCCAGCAGCTTAGCCCTGACAGGGGGGGGCTCTGGGGCCAACGTCCTGACTTTC. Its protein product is CASSLALTGGGSGANVLTF.

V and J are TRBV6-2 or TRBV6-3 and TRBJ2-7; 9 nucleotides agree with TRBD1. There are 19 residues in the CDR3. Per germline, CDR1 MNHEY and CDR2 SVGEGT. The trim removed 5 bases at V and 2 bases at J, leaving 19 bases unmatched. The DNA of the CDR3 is TGTGCCAGCAGTAAATTCCGGGACAGGGCAGGTTCCATCCCCTACGAGCAGTACTTC. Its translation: CASSKFRDRAGSIPYEQYF.

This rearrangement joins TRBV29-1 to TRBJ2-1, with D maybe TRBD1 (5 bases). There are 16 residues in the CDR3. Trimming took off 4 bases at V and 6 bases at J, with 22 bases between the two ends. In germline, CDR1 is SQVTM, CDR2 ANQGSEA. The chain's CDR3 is CSVVEWADTDPNEQFF. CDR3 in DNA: TGCAGCGTTGTGGAGTGGGCGGACACCGACCCCAATGAGCAGTTCTTC.

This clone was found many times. CDR3 sequence reads: CASSPSGLVHYGYTF. In nucleotides, the CDR3 is TGTGCCAGTAGCCCCTCTGGACTCGTCCACTATGGCTACACCTTC. The rearrangement joins TRBV19 to TRBJ1-2; D gene uncertain. Germline CDR1 and CDR2: LNHDA and SQIVND (reference sequence). V was shortened by 6 bases and J by 3 bases, with 17 bases between the two germline ends. There are 15 residues in the CDR3.

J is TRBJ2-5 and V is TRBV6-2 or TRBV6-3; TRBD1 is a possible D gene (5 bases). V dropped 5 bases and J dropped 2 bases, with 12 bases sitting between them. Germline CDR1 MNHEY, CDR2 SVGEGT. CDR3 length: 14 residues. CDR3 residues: CASSQMAGQETQYF. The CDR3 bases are TGTGCCAGCAGTCAAATGGCAGGGCAAGAGACCCAGTACTTC.

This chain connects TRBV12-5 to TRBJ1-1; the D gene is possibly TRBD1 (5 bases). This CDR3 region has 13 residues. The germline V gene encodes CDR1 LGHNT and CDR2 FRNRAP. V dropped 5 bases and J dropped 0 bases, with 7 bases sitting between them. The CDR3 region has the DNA TGTGCTAGTGGTGACAGCATGAACACTGAAGCTTTCTTT. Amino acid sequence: CASGDSMNTEAFF.

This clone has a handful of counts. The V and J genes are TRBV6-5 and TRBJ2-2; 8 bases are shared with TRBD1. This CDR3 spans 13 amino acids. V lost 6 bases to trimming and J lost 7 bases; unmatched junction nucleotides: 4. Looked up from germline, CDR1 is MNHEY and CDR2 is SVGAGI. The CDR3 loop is CASSSGQVGELFF. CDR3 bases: TGTGCCAGCAGCTCGGGACAGGTCGGGGAGCTGTTTTTT.

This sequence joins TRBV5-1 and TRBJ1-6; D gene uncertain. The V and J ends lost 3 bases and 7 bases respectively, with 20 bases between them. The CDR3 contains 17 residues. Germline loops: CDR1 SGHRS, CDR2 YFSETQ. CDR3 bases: TGCGCCAGCAGCTCGGCGGGTGGACGGAGGTACAATTCACCCCTCCACTTT. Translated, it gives CASSSAGGRRYNSPLHF.

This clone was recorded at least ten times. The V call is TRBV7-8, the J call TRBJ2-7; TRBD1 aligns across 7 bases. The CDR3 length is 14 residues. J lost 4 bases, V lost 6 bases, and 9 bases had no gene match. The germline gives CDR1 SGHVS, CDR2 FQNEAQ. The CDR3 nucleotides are TGTGCCAGCAGTCAATGGACAGGTGGTTACGAGCAGTACTTC. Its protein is CASSQWTGGYEQYF.

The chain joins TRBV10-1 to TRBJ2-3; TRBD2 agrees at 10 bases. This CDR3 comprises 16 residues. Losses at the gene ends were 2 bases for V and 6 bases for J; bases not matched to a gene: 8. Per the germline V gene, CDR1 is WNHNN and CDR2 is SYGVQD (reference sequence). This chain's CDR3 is CASSENSGGLMDTQYF. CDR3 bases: TGCGCCAGCAGTGAGAATAGCGGGGGGTTAATGGATACGCAGTATTTT.

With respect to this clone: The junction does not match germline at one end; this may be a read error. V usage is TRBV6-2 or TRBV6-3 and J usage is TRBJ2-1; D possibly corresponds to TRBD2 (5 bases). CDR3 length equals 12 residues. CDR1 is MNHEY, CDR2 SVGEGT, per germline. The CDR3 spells CASSSGYTEQFF. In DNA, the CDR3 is TGTGCCAGCAGTTCGGGATACACTGAGCAGTTCTTC.